Shown below are 30 T cell receptor beta chains from a single sample sequenced in a study of cytomegalovirus exposure and HLA in healthy donors. The study ran its PCR with 60 Vbeta and 13 Jbeta primers. Method: immunoSEQ multiplex PCR; TCRdb's copy keeps in-frame clones and lacks some. The data show 100,000 or so clones, with approximately 80% seen just once and about 6% held by the top ten. Sequenced sample: PBMCs. These receptors all stem from a male donor in good health and CMV-seronegative.

This chain joins TRBV30 and TRBJ1-2; tentatively, D is TRBD1 (5 bases). V dropped 3 bases and J dropped 7 bases, with 24 bases sitting between them. Germline V gene sequence: CDR1 GTSNPN, CDR2 SVGIG (reference sequence). CDR3 length equals 16 residues. CDR3: CAWRKGAQDNLSGYTF. CDR3 DNA: TGTGCCTGGAGGAAAGGGGCTCAAGACAACTTGAGTGGCTACACCTTC. Based on the CDR3 plus reference TRBV30 and TRBJ1-2, the full variable domain is SQTIHQWPATLVQPVGSPLSLECTVEGTSNPNLYWYRQAAGRGLQLLFYSVGIGQISSEVPQNLSASRPQDRQFILSSKKLLLSDSGFYLCAWRKGAQDNLSGYTFGSGTRLTVV.

This chain joins TRBV19 and TRBJ1-5, with a weak D call TRBD1 (5 bases). The CDR3 has 13 amino acids. In germline, CDR1 is LNHDA, CDR2 SQIVND (reference sequence). V was pared by 7 bases and J by 9 bases, with 16 bases between. CDR3 bases: TGTGCCAGTAAGTTCGGCCCCGGGGGGCCCCAGCATTTT. Residues: CASKFGPGGPQHF.

The V gene is TRBV7-8, the J gene TRBJ1-1; D is unclear. V was cut by 6 bases and J by 3 bases, with 14 bases left in between. The CDR3 length is 14 residues. CDR1 and CDR2 (germline): SGHVS, FQNEAQ. CDR3 sequence (DNA): TGTGCCAGCAGTGACGGAGGGCTATACACTGAAGCTTTCTTT. This encodes CASSDGGLYTEAFF.

This rearrangement joins TRBV19 to TRBJ1-2; the D gene is possibly TRBD1 (6 bases). Germline V lookup: CDR1 LNHDA, CDR2 SQIVND (reference sequence). The CDR3 length is 14 residues. V was cut by 6 bases and J by 2 bases, with 13 bases left in between. CDR3 coding DNA: TGTGCCAGTAGCGTCATGGACAGCAACTATGGCTACACCTTC. This gives the protein CASSVMDSNYGYTF.

This clone occurred once. This chain links TRBV7-6 with TRBJ2-2; a possible D gene is TRBD2 (5 bases). Germline CDR1 SGHVS, CDR2 FNYEAQ. V was cut by 4 bases and J by 5 bases, with 8 bases left in between. The CDR3 is made up of 13 amino acids. The CDR3 loop reads CASSSRGTGELFF. In DNA, the CDR3 is TGTGCCAGCAGCTCCCGGGGAACCGGGGAGCTGTTTTTT.

This clone was observed a single time. The J gene is TRBJ2-2, the V gene TRBV7-3; D uncertain. V was clipped by 5 bases and J by 3 bases, with 4 bases between them. The CDR3 consists of 12 residues. Germline values: CDR1 SGHTA, CDR2 FQGTGA. The CDR3 region is CASSQYTGELFF. CDR3 DNA: TGTGCCAGCAGCCAGTACACCGGGGAGCTGTTTTTT.

This sequence joins TRBV9 and TRBJ2-5; 16 bases align to TRBD2. After removal of 2 bases from V and 5 bases from J, the junction contained 6 bases not matched to a gene. The CDR3 runs 17 residues. Germline V gives CDR1 SGDLS, CDR2 YYNGEE. In DNA form, the CDR3 reads TGTGCCAGCAGCGTCGGGACTAGCGGGAGGGCCGGGGAGACCCAGTACTTC. It yields the protein CASSVGTSGRAGETQYF.

The chain carries TRBV6-1 and TRBJ2-1; TRBD2 agrees at 14 bases. The CDR3 is 15 amino acids. CDR1 is MNHNS and CDR2 is SASEGT in the germline V gene. V shed 6 bases and J 6 bases; nucleotides not matched to a gene: 4. The CDR3 DNA reads TGTGCCAGCAGAGAGACTAGCGGGAGGGCCAATGAGCAGTTCTTC. Amino acid sequence: CASRETSGRANEQFF.

The rearrangement joins TRBV6-1 to TRBJ2-7; 8 nucleotides line up with TRBD1. The CDR3 runs 14 residues. With V trimmed by 7 bases and J by 2 bases, 7 bases remained unmatched. Germline V gene lookup returns CDR1 MNHNS and CDR2 SASEGT. CDR3 protein: CASIQGTGTYEQYF. The CDR3 region has the DNA TGTGCCAGCATCCAAGGGACAGGAACCTACGAGCAGTACTTC.

The gene calls are TRBV4-2 and TRBJ1-5; D not resolved. The germline gives CDR1 LGHNA, CDR2 YNFKEQ. V was trimmed by 0 bases and J by 7 bases, leaving 7 bases between them. The CDR3 has 13 amino acids. Here the CDR3 reads CASSQDNQQPQHF. DNA of the CDR3: TGTGCCAGCAGCCAAGATAATCAGCAGCCCCAGCATTTT.

The V call is TRBV5-8, the J call TRBJ1-5; D is unclear. CDR3 length: 12 amino acids. V was clipped by 6 bases and J by 3 bases, with 7 bases between them. Germline V CDR1 and CDR2: SGHTS, YDEGEE. The CDR3: CASMGNNQPQHF. As DNA, the CDR3 is TGTGCCAGCATGGGCAACAATCAGCCCCAGCATTTT.

The V and J genes are TRBV10-3 and TRBJ2-1; 8 bases fit TRBD2. Unmatched junction bases numbered 8, after V lost 10 bases and J lost 9 bases. The CDR3 totals 12 residues. The V gene's germline CDR1 is ENHRY and CDR2 SYGVKD. The CDR3 reads CATEAGGPEQFF. DNA for the CDR3: TGTGCCACCGAGGCGGGAGGCCCTGAGCAGTTCTTC.

The J gene is TRBJ1-1, the V gene TRBV11-2, with a possible D match to TRBD1 (5 bases). The V gene lost 0 bases and the J gene lost 5 bases, with 16 bases spanning the gap. CDR1 is SGHAT and CDR2 is FQNNGV in the germline V gene. The CDR3 extends over 16 amino acids. CDR3 DNA: TGTGCCAGCAGCTTAGATTCTTGGGGCCGGTTGACTGAAGCTTTCTTT. Its translation: CASSLDSWGRLTEAFF.

V usage is TRBV19 and J usage is TRBJ1-5, with a tentative D call TRBD1 (5 bases). The V gene lost 4 bases and the J gene lost 6 bases, with 16 bases spanning the gap. The CDR3 extends over 15 amino acids. The germline CDR1 and CDR2 sequences are LNHDA and SQIVND (reference sequence). The CDR3 sequence is CASSSGGGTAQPQHF. DNA for the CDR3: TGTGCCAGTAGTAGTGGGGGGGGAACGGCTCAGCCCCAGCATTTT. The variable domain in full, completed from reference TRBV19 and TRBJ1-5, reads DGGITQSPKYLFRKEGQNVTLSCEQNLNHDAMYWYRQDPGQGLRLIYYSQIVNDFQKGDIAEGYSVSREKKESFPLTVTSAQKNPTAFYLCASSSGGGTAQPQHFGDGTRLSIL.

The V call is TRBV28, the J call TRBJ2-1; 8 positions match TRBD1. V shed 4 bases, J shed 4 bases, and the junction held 15 bases outside the gene matches. The CDR3 runs to 18 residues. Looked up from germline, CDR1 is MDHEN and CDR2 is SYDVKM. CDR3 protein: CASSSLGVGQGTYNEQFF. CDR3 sequence (DNA): TGTGCCAGCAGTTCCCTAGGCGTTGGACAGGGTACTTACAATGAGCAGTTCTTC.

The genes are TRBV5-4 and TRBJ2-2; 7 bases are shared with TRBD2. Germline CDR1 SGHNT, CDR2 YYREEE (reference sequence). With V trimmed by 0 bases and J by 2 bases, 4 bases remained unmatched. The CDR3 has 16 amino acids. The CDR3 bases are TGTGCCAGCAGCTTGGGTCTAGCGGTTAACACCGGGGAGCTGTTTTTT. It is translated as CASSLGLAVNTGELFF.

V is TRBV14 and J is TRBJ1-2; TRBD1 is a possible D gene (5 bases). CDR1 and CDR2 (germline): SGHDN, FVKESK. This CDR3 has 15 residues. Trimming removed 2 bases at V and 3 bases at J, with 13 bases between. CDR3 sequence reads: CASSQFVREDYGYTF. CDR3 sequence (DNA): TGTGCCAGCAGCCAATTCGTCAGGGAGGACTATGGCTACACCTTC.

This clone was counted only a few times. CDR3 residues: CASRGRLAGVETQYF. DNA for the CDR3: TGTGCCAGCAGGGGGAGGCTAGCGGGAGTGGAGACCCAGTACTTC. The rearrangement links TRBV2 to TRBJ2-5, with TRBD2 matching over 10 bases. Trimming removed 6 bases from V and 5 bases from J; junction bases left unmatched: 9. The length of the CDR3 is 15 residues. Germline loops: CDR1 SNHLY, CDR2 FYNNEI.

The V gene is TRBV6-4, the J gene TRBJ2-6; the match to TRBD1 covers 8 bases. Trimming removed 2 bases from V and 2 bases from J; junction bases left unmatched: 11. The CDR3 contains 19 residues. The germline V gene has CDR1 MRHNA and CDR2 SNTAGT. The CDR3 DNA reads TGTGCCAGCAGTGACACTACAGGACAGGGAGATCCTGGGGCCAACGTCCTGACTTTC. This encodes CASSDTTGQGDPGANVLTF.

V and J are TRBV20-1 and TRBJ2-7, with TRBD2 matching 7 bases. Germline-derived CDR1 and CDR2 are DFQATT and SNEGSKA (reference sequence). This CDR3 comprises 11 residues. Trimming took 5 bases from V and 9 from J; bases not matched to a gene: 7. This chain's CDR3 is CSAWDYQRQYF. CDR3 DNA sequence: TGCAGTGCTTGGGACTACCAAAGGCAGTACTTC.

The CDR3 loop is CASSASWDSYNYGYTF. DNA for the CDR3: TGTGCCAGTAGTGCGTCGTGGGACAGCTATAACTATGGCTACACCTTC. The chain carries TRBV19 and TRBJ1-2, with 7 bases lining up with TRBD1. V trimming: 5 bases; J trimming: 1 base; junction bases outside the gene matches: 10. From germline, CDR1 is LNHDA and CDR2 SQIVND (reference sequence). This CDR3 spans 16 amino acids.

The chain recombines TRBV10-2 with TRBJ2-1; 9 nucleotides agree with TRBD2. The V segment lost 5 bases and the J segment 2 bases; nucleotides outside the gene matches: 4. CDR1 WSHSY and CDR2 SAAADI come from the germline V gene. The CDR3 contains 15 residues. CDR3 sequence: CASSQGLAAYNEQFF. DNA of the CDR3: TGCGCCAGCAGTCAGGGACTAGCAGCCTACAATGAGCAGTTCTTC.

The chain joins TRBV11-2 to TRBJ2-7, with 7 bases aligning to TRBD1. Trimming removed 1 base from V and 5 bases from J; junction bases left unmatched: 8. CDR1 is SGHAT, CDR2 FQNNGV, per germline. This CDR3 has 15 amino acids. The CDR3 DNA reads TGTGCCAGCAGCTTAGTCCCCGACAGGGCACACGAGCAGTACTTC. Its translation: CASSLVPDRAHEQYF.

The genes are TRBV28 and TRBJ2-5; tentatively, D is TRBD2 (6 bases). V was pared by 4 bases and J by 3 bases, with 12 bases between. The CDR3 runs 14 residues. Germline V CDR1 and CDR2: MDHEN, SYDVKM. The CDR3 DNA is TGTGCCAGCAGTTATGGACTAACCGAAGAGACCCAGTACTTC. Amino acid sequence: CASSYGLTEETQYF.

This clone came up once. The chain uses TRBV5-4 and TRBJ2-1; TRBD1 is a possible D gene (5 bases). The CDR3 is made up of 17 amino acids. CDR1 and CDR2 (germline): SGHNT, YYREEE (reference sequence). Trimming took off 0 bases at V and 0 bases at J, with 13 bases between the two ends. The CDR3 loop reads CASSLGGAASSYNEQFF. In DNA form, the CDR3 reads TGTGCCAGCAGCTTGGGGGGCGCGGCTAGCTCCTACAATGAGCAGTTCTTC.

This clone was recorded only once. CDR3: CASSPSGLARLGTGELFF. The CDR3 DNA is TGTGCCAGCAGCCCTTCCGGGCTAGCGAGGCTCGGCACCGGGGAGCTGTTTTTT. V usage is TRBV7-9 and J usage is TRBJ2-2; D might be TRBD2 (6 bases). The CDR3 is 18 amino acids. Per the germline V gene, CDR1 is SEHNR and CDR2 is FQNEAQ (reference sequence). Trimming took 5 bases from V and 4 from J, leaving 23 bases between them. The variable domain in full, with the rest retrieved from reference TRBV7-9 and TRBJ2-2, is DTGVSQNPRHKITKRGQNVTFRCDPISEHNRLYWYRQTLGQGPEFLTYFQNEAQLEKSRLLSDRFSAERPKGSFSTLEIQRTEQGDSAMYLCASSPSGLARLGTGELFFGEGSRLTVL.

This clone was seen once. V usage is TRBV7-8 and J usage is TRBJ2-5; TRBD2 matches at 12 bases. Trimming removed 1 base from V and 3 bases from J; junction bases left unmatched: 3. The germline V gene has CDR1 SGHVS and CDR2 FQNEAQ. The CDR3 is 16 amino acids. CDR3 nucleotides: TGTGCCAGCAGCTTAGGGTCTAGCGGGAGGGAAGAGACCCAGTACTTC. This sequence encodes CASSLGSSGREETQYF.

In this sample, this clone turned up a few times. V usage is TRBV4-3 and J usage is TRBJ1-2, with D possibly matching TRBD1 (5 bases). Trimming took 2 bases from V and 6 from J, leaving 10 bases between them. CDR3 length: 13 residues. CDR1 and CDR2 from the germline V gene are LGHNA and YSLEER. The DNA for the CDR3 is TGCGCCAGCAGCCAACAGGGTCGGGATGGCTACACCTTC. Encoded protein: CASSQQGRDGYTF.

In this sample, this clone turned up once. This chain connects TRBV7-9 to TRBJ1-2; 10 bases are a match to TRBD1. The junction had 5 bases not matched to a gene; V was cut back by 5 bases and J by 5 bases. This CDR3 spans 14 amino acids. Germline CDR1 reads SEHNR; CDR2 reads FQNEAQ (reference sequence). CDR3: CASSPGDRGYGYTF. Written as DNA, the CDR3 is TGTGCCAGCAGCCCGGGGGACAGGGGTTATGGCTACACCTTC.

J is TRBJ2-3 and V is TRBV9; 16 nucleotides line up with TRBD2. The germline V gene has CDR1 SGDLS and CDR2 YYNGEE. The CDR3 contains 15 residues. V was clipped by 4 bases and J by 6 bases; unmatched bases: 2. In DNA form, the CDR3 reads TGTGCCAGCAGCTCGGGACTAGCGGGAGGGGATACGCAGTATTTT. It is translated as CASSSGLAGGDTQYF.